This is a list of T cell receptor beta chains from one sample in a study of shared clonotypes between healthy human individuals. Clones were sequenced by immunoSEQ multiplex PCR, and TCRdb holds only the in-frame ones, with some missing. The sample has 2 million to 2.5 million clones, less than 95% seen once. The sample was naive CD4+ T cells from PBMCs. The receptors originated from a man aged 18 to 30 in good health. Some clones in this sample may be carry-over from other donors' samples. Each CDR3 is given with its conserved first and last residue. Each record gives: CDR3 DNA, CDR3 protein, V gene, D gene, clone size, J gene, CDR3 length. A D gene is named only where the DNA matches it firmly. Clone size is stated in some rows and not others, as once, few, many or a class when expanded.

TGTGCCAGCAGTCTTTACGACAGTGGCAATCAGCCCCAGCATTTT | CASSLYDSGNQPQHF | TRBV28 | NA | NA | TRBJ1-5 | 15
TGTGCCAGCAGCGCCCAAGGGGGTGGCTACACCTTC | CASSAQGGGYTF | TRBV9 | NA | NA | TRBJ1-2 | 12
TGTGCCAGCAGCGTATGGTCCAGCGGGAGTGGTAATGAGCAGTTCTTC | CASSVWSSGSGNEQFF | TRBV9 | TRBD2 | NA | TRBJ2-1 | 16
TGCAGCGTCGACAGGGGTAGGGACGAGCAGTACTTC | CSVDRGRDEQYF | TRBV29-1 | TRBD1 | NA | TRBJ2-7 | 12
TGTGCCAGCAGTTTTGGGAGACAGGGGAGGCACGAGCAGTACTTC | CASSFGRQGRHEQYF | TRBV27 | TRBD1 | NA | TRBJ2-7 | 15
TGTGCCAGCAGCCGACAGGGAGGTACACCCCTCCACTTT | CASSRQGGTPLHF | TRBV7-9 | TRBD1 | NA | TRBJ1-6 | 13
TGTGCCAGCGGGAGAGTTTCAAGTAGCAATCAGCCCCAGCATTTT | CASGRVSSSNQPQHF | TRBV28 | NA | few | TRBJ1-5 | 15
TGTGCCAGCAGTGACCGGGACAGATCCTACGAGCAGTACTTC | CASSDRDRSYEQYF | TRBV2 | TRBD1 | NA | TRBJ2-7 | 14
TGCAGCGTATCTGGGTTAGCCAAAAACATTCAGTACTTC | CSVSGLAKNIQYF | TRBV29-1 | NA | once | TRBJ2-4 | 13
TGTGCCAGCAGCCCAACCGGGACTATCCCCGGAGGGGAGCAGTTCTTC | CASSPTGTIPGGEQFF | TRBV14 | TRBD2 | NA | TRBJ2-1 | 16
TGTGCCAGCAGATCGGGACAGGCAATCCAAGAGACCCAGTACTTC | CASRSGQAIQETQYF | TRBV7-9 | TRBD1 | NA | TRBJ2-5 | 15
TGTGCCTGGAAACAGTCCACTGAAGCTTTCTTT | CAWKQSTEAFF | TRBV30 | NA | once | TRBJ1-1 | 11
TGTGCCAGCAGCGTGGGACTCAGGGAGCGGGCTTTCTTT | CASSVGLRERAFF | TRBV5-6 | NA | once | TRBJ1-1 | 13
TGTGCCAGCAGCCGGGAGGAGGGCTATGGCTACACCTTC | CASSREEGYGYTF | TRBV5-4 | NA | NA | TRBJ1-2 | 13
TGTGCCAGCAGCTTAGGAATCTCCTACGAGCAGTACTTC | CASSLGISYEQYF | TRBV7-6 | NA | NA | TRBJ2-7 | 13
TGTGCCACCAGCAGAGTCCCTAGCTTTAGCAATCAGCCCCAGCATTTT | CATSRVPSFSNQPQHF | TRBV15 | NA | NA | TRBJ1-5 | 16
TGCGCCAGCAGCCAAGCTTTGATTGTGGCTAATGAAAAACTGTTTTTT | CASSQALIVANEKLFF | TRBV4-3 | NA | NA | TRBJ1-4 | 16
TGCGCCAGCAGCGCGGACAGAAGCTATGGCTACACCTTC | CASSADRSYGYTF | TRBV5-1 | NA | NA | TRBJ1-2 | 13
TGTGCCAGTAGTATTTACGGGACAGCCAACACTGAAGCTTTCTTT | CASSIYGTANTEAFF | TRBV19 | TRBD1 | NA | TRBJ1-1 | 15
TGTGCCAGCAGTGCCTTTTCTTGGGACACTGAAGCTTTCTTT | CASSAFSWDTEAFF | TRBV2 | NA | once | TRBJ1-1 | 14
TGCGCCAGCAGCTTGGTAGATAGCACAGATACGCAGTATTTT | CASSLVDSTDTQYF | TRBV5-1 | NA | NA | TRBJ2-3 | 14
TGTGCCAGCAGCTTGTTGGGGACAGGGGACCACGAGCAGTACTTC | CASSLLGTGDHEQYF | TRBV5-6 | TRBD1 | NA | TRBJ2-7 | 15
TGTGCCAGCAGCAAAGGAGACAGGGTTGGGGCCAACGTCCTGACTTTC | CASSKGDRVGANVLTF | TRBV5-4 | TRBD1 | NA | TRBJ2-6 | 16
TGCGCCAGCAGCCAAGATCTCCTAGCGGCAGATACGCAGTATTTT | CASSQDLLAADTQYF | TRBV4-3 | TRBD2 | NA | TRBJ2-3 | 15
TGTGCCAGCAGCTCCATTGCGAAATCTACAGAGACCCAGTACTTC | CASSSIAKSTETQYF | TRBV21-1 | NA | once | TRBJ2-5 | 15
TGTGCCAGCAGCCGACAGGCCAACTATGGCTACACCTTC | CASSRQANYGYTF | TRBV28 | NA | few | TRBJ1-2 | 13
TGTGCCAGCAGTTTACCTGGGACTCCCAGAGGGGACGCCAAAAACATTCAGTACTTC | CASSLPGTPRGDAKNIQYF | TRBV28 | NA | NA | TRBJ2-4 | 19
TGTGCCAGCATCTCCCAGGGGGCCAAGAACACCGGGGAGCTGTTTTTT | CASISQGAKNTGELFF | TRBV28 | TRBD1 | NA | TRBJ2-2 | 16
TGCGCCAGCAGCTTGGGGACTAGCGGGGCCACAGATACGCAGTATTTT | CASSLGTSGATDTQYF | TRBV5-1 | TRBD2 | NA | TRBJ2-3 | 16
TGTGCCAGTAGTAAGGGTGGGTCTGTTGGGAACAATGAGCAGTTCTTC | CASSKGGSVGNNEQFF | TRBV19 | NA | NA | TRBJ2-1 | 16
TGTGCCAGCAGATTCGAAGGGCTTATCTACAATGAGCAGTTCTTC | CASRFEGLIYNEQFF | TRBV2 | NA | NA | TRBJ2-1 | 15
TGTGCCAGCAGCGCCCACGGACAGACCGGGGAGCTGTTTTTT | CASSAHGQTGELFF | TRBV9 | NA | NA | TRBJ2-2 | 14
TGTGCCATCAGTGAGATTGCGGGGGCAACCTCTAGCACAGATACGCAGTATTTT | CAISEIAGATSSTDTQYF | TRBV10-3 | NA | NA | TRBJ2-3 | 18